A selection of T cell receptor beta chains follows, all from one sample in a study of CD8 T cells in ankylosing spondylitis. MiXCR was run by TCRdb on the 5' RACE reads, yielding one entry per CDR3 protein. This table has some 350,000 distinct CDR3 sequences, roughly 15% appearing once. What was sequenced was blood, either unsorted or a sorted T cell fraction (not recorded which). These receptors came from a male donor with ankylosing spondylitis or in good health (not recorded which). Each CDR3 is given with its conserved first and last residue. The order of the fields is J gene, V gene, D gene, clone size, CDR3 DNA, CDR3 protein. The D gene is left open where the match is weak. Clone size is given for some rows only: seen once, a few or many times, or a class if the clone is expanded.

j_gene: TRBJ1-5
v_gene: TRBV7-2
d_gene: .
abundance: many
CDR3nt: TGTGCCAGCAGCCCACGGGGGGGAGGTCAGCCCCAGCATTTT
CDR3aa: CASSPRGGGQPQHF

j_gene: TRBJ2-3
v_gene: TRBV6-5
d_gene: .
abundance: few
CDR3nt: TGTGCCAGCAGTTCCCCCACGCACGGTGGAGATACGCAGTATTTT
CDR3aa: CASSSPTHGGDTQYF

j_gene: TRBJ2-5
v_gene: TRBV3-1
d_gene: .
abundance: .
CDR3nt: TGTGCCAGCAGCCAAGAATCGGGGAGGCAGACCCAGTACTTC
CDR3aa: CASSQESGRQTQYF

j_gene: TRBJ2-1
v_gene: TRBV5-1
d_gene: .
abundance: .
CDR3nt: TGCGCCAGCAGCTTGACCGGTCTCTCCTACAATGAGCAGTTCTTC
CDR3aa: CASSLTGLSYNEQFF

j_gene: TRBJ1-1
v_gene: TRBV2
d_gene: .
abundance: .
CDR3nt: TGTGCCAGCAGTGAACGCAGGGGCGACACTGAAGCTTTCTTT
CDR3aa: CASSERRGDTEAFF

j_gene: TRBJ2-1
v_gene: TRBV6-6
d_gene: TRBD2
abundance: .
CDR3nt: TGTGCCAGCAGTTTGGGGAAGCGGGAGGGCCGGTTCTTC
CDR3aa: CASSLGKREGRFF

j_gene: TRBJ1-5
v_gene: TRBV2
d_gene: TRBD1
abundance: .
CDR3nt: TGTGCCAGCAGTGAACCGGCCGGGACAGGGGGATTTCGGGGCAATCAGCCCCAGCATTTT
CDR3aa: CASSEPAGTGGFRGNQPQHF

j_gene: TRBJ2-5
v_gene: TRBV5-1
d_gene: .
abundance: many
CDR3nt: TGCGCCAGCAGTCCCGGACAGAAAGAGACCCAGTACTTC
CDR3aa: CASSPGQKETQYF

j_gene: TRBJ2-5
v_gene: TRBV20-1
d_gene: TRBD2
abundance: .
CDR3nt: TGCAGTGCTATCCTAGCGGGAGGGGGTGAGACCCAGTACTTC
CDR3aa: CSAILAGGGETQYF

j_gene: TRBJ2-3
v_gene: TRBV20-1
d_gene: TRBD2
abundance: .
CDR3nt: TGCAGTAGACTAGCGGAAACTAGCACAGATACGCAGTATTTT
CDR3aa: CSRLAETSTDTQYF